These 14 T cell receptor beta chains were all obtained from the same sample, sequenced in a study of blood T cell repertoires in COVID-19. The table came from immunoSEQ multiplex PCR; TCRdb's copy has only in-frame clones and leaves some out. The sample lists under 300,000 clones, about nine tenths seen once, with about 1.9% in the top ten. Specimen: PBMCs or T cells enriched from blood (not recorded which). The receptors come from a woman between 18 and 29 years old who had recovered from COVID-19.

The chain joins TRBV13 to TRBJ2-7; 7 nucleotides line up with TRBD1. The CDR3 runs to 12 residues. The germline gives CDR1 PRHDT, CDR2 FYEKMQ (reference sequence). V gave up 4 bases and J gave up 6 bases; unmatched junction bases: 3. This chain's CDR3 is CASSSTGSEQYF. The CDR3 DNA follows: TGTGCCAGCAGCTCGACAGGGTCCGAGCAGTACTTC.

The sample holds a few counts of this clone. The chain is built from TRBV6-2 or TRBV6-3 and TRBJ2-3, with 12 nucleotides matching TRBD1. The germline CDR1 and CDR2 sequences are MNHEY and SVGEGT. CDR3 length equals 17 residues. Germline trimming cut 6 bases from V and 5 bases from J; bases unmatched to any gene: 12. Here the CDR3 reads CASSPWGQGAGRDTQYF. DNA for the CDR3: TGTGCCAGCAGCCCGTGGGGACAGGGGGCGGGGAGAGATACGCAGTATTTT.

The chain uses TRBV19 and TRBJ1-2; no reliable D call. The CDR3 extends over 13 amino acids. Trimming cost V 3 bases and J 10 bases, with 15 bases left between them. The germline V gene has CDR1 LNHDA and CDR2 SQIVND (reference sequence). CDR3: CASSITGFQDYTF. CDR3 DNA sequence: TGTGCCAGTAGTATTACGGGATTCCAGGACTACACCTTC.

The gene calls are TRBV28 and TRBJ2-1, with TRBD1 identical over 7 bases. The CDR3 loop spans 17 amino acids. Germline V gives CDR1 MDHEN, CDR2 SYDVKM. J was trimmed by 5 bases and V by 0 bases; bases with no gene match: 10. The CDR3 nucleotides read TGTGCCAGCAGTTTATGGTTAGGGGGCGAGATGGACAATGAGCAGTTCTTC. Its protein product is CASSLWLGGEMDNEQFF.

DNA of the CDR3: TGCAGCGTTGTCCCGATTAACAGGGGCACAGATACGCAGTATTTT. It specifies CSVVPINRGTDTQYF. The J gene is TRBJ2-3, the V gene TRBV29-1; weak D call: TRBD1 (6 bases). V gave up 4 bases and J gave up 1 base, with 15 bases separating them. The CDR3 totals 15 residues. CDR1 and CDR2 (germline): SQVTM, ANQGSEA.

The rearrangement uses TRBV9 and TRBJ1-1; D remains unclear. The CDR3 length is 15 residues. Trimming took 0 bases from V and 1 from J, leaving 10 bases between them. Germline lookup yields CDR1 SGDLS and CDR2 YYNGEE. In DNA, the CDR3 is TGTGCCAGCAGCGTAGGAGGTAGGAGGAACACTGAAGCTTTCTTT. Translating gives CASSVGGRRNTEAFF.

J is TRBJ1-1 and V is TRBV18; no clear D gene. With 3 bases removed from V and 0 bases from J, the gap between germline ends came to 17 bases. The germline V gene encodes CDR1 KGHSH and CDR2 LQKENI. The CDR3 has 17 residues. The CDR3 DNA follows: TGTGCCAGCTCACCGTGGGGAGCCGGACGCATGAACACTGAAGCTTTCTTT. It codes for CASSPWGAGRMNTEAFF.

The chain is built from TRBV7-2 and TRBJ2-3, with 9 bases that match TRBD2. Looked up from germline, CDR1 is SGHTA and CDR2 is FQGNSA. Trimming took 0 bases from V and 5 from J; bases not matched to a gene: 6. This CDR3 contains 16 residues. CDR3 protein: CASSLAAGGLGDTQYF. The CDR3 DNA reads TGTGCCAGCAGCTTAGCAGCGGGGGGCTTGGGAGATACGCAGTATTTT.

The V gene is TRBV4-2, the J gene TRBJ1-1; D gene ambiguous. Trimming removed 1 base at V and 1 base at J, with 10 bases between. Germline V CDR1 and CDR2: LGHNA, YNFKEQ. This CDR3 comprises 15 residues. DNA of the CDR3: TGTGCCAGCAGCCAAGGGCGGGCGAAGAACACTGAAGCTTTCTTT. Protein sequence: CASSQGRAKNTEAFF.

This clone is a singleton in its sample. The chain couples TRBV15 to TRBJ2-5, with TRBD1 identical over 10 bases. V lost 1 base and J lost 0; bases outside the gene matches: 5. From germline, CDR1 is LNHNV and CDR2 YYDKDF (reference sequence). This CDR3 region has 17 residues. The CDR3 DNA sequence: TGTGCCACCAGCAGAGTTCCGGGACAGGGGTACCAAGAGACCCAGTACTTC. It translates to CATSRVPGQGYQETQYF.

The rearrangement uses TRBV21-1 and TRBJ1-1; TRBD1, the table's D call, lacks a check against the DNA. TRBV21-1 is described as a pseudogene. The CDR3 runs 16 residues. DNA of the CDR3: TGTGCCAGCAGCAGGCTTCGTCAGGGTGGGAACACTGAAGCTTTCTTT. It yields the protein CASSRLRQGGNTEAFF.

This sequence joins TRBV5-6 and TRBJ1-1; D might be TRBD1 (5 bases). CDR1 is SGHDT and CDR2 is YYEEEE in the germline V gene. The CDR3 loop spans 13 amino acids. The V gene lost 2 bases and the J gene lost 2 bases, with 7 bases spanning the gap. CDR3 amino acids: CASSLDSNTEAFF. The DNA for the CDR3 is TGTGCCAGCAGCTTAGACAGTAACACTGAAGCTTTCTTT.

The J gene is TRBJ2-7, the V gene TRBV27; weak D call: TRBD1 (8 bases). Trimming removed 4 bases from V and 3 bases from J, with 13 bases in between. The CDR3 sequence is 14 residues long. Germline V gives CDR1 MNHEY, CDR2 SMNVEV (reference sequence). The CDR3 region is CASSYYRGGYEQYF. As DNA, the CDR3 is TGTGCCAGCAGTTATTACAGGGGGGGCTACGAGCAGTACTTC.

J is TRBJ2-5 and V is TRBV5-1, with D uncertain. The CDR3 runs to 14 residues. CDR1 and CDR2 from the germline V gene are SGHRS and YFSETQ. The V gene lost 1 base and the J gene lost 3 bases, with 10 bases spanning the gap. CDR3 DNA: TGCGCCAGCAGCTTGACAGTGGGCAAAGAGACCCAGTACTTC. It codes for CASSLTVGKETQYF. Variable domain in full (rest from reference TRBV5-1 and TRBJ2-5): KAGVTQTPRYLIKTRGQQVTLSCSPISGHRSVSWYQQTPGQGLQFLFEYFSETQRNKGNFPGRFSGRQFSNSRSEMNVSTLELGDSALYLCASSLTVGKETQYFGPGTRLLVL.